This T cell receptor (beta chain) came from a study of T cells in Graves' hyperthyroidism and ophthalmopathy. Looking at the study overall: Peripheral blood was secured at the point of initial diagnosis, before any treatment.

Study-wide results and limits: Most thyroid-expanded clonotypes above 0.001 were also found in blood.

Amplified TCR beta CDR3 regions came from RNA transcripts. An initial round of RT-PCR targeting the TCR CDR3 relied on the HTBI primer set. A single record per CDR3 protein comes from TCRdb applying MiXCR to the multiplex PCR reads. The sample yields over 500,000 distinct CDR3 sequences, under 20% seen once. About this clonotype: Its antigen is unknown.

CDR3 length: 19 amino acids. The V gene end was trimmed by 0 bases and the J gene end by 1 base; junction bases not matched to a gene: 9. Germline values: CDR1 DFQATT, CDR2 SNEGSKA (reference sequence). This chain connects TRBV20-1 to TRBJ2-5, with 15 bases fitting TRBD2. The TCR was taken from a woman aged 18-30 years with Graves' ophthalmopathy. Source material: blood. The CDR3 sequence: CSARDPGLAGGPFQETQYF. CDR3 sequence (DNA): TGCAGTGCTAGAGACCCTGGACTAGCGGGAGGGCCGTTCCAAGAGACCCAGTACTTC.